Following are 2 T cell receptor beta chains from one sample sequenced in a study of T cells after yellow fever vaccination. Each CDR3 protein gets one entry after TCRdb re-called the 5' RACE reads with MiXCR. The table has roughly 310,000 distinct CDR3 sequences, 3.6% seen once. The specimen was PBMCs, collected on the day of the yellow fever booster vaccination. These receptor sequences come from a man between 18 and 35 years old who received the YFV17D yellow fever vaccine.

This clonotype was recorded at least ten times. The rearrangement joins TRBV3-2 to TRBJ2-7. TRBV3-2 is a known pseudogene. The CDR3 loop spans 16 amino acids. DNA of the CDR3: TGTGCCAGCAGCCAAGATTTACCGCCTGCTACCTACGAGCAGTACGTC. Its protein is CASSQDLPPATYEQYV.

There are many counts of this clonotype. This chain joins TRBV6-1 and TRBJ1-2, with D possibly being TRBD1 (5 bases). CDR1 and CDR2 from the germline V gene are MNHNS and SASEGT. Trimming pared 4 bases from V and 4 bases from J, leaving 16 bases between. The CDR3 runs to 15 residues. The CDR3 DNA reads as TGTGCCAGCAGTGCTCTCCGGGGGAACGGCTATGGCTACACCTTC. It encodes CASSALRGNGYGYTF.